This TCR beta chain was recovered during a study of cytomegalovirus exposure and HLA in healthy donors (dated by TCRdb to about 2017). Study-wide context: According to an earlier analysis of 450 to 650 of the donors, about 179 million T cells yielded 120 million or so unique TCR beta sequences and 276 Gb of sequence data. Roughly 300 gigabases of sequencing data and 70 million to 100 million unique TCR sequences made up an early release that covered 500 to 650 HLA-typed donors. Among the roughly 380 genotyped donors, about 85% belonged to the genetic ancestry cluster associated with self-reported Caucasian donors. The study was designed to test whether signatures of past pathogen exposure could be identified by cataloging public T cell receptors. The T cell repertoires of 670 or so subjects were profiled by immunosequencing and related to cytomegalovirus serostatus. In addition to the first cohort of approximately 670 subjects, a separate validation cohort of 130 or so different subjects was used. The study combined high-throughput TCR immunosequencing, statistical association of individual TCRs with disease status, and machine learning to predict cytomegalovirus infection status. In a later analysis, previously published TCR beta repertoires from 500 to 750 donors were re-analyzed and high-resolution HLA genotyping was added so that TCR occurrence patterns could be studied. The later analysis used no new phenotypic data to find candidate immune exposures, relying instead on TCR beta sequences and their occurrence across donors. An earlier analysis of fewer than 700 of the donors applied high-throughput TCR beta sequencing to assess whether each TCR beta V gene segment acted as functional or pseudogenic. Donor age, sex, ethnicity and CMV serostatus were collected together with the repertoire data. Genome-wide SNP genotypes for about 60% of the roughly 670 donors were used in a later genetic analysis, which treated that subset as a discovery cohort. Every discovery cohort repertoire had been produced on one sequencing platform. HLA typing included class I and class II loci at four-digit resolution. Typing coverage varied by locus: 629-630 donors for A, B, C, DRB1 and DQB1; approximately 520 for DQA1; over 600 for DPA1; more than 450 for DPB1. Several DR-DQ haplotypes were handled as single units for association and clustering, since linkage in the cohort was strong. Among roughly 400 genotyped donors of the cohort, an average of approximately 230,000 unique TCR beta nucleotide sequences were sequenced per donor, about a sixth of them non-productive.

This clone has just a few counts. Its antigen specificity is not known. Qualities for individual bases were not recorded, and no much larger clone is one base off. What the authors observed across the whole study: Because some donors lacked HLA typing at each locus, the association tests relied only on the typed subset. A further reported finding was that TCR beta sequences accurately predicted the HLA-A and HLA-B alleles for most subjects in the first cohort. It was suggested by the authors that the approach could potentially be generalized to other disease states and immunological phenotypes. An earlier analysis of approximately 540 of the donors showed that most TCR beta V segments appeared in productive rearrangements either about 87% or about 30% of the time, which broadly matched IMGT annotations. A later analysis reported that several top co-occurrence clusters appeared linked to parvovirus B19, influenza, CMV and Epstein-Barr virus. A later genetic analysis associated a missense DCLRE1C variant with V-gene and J-gene trimming of TCR beta chains, and an independent cohort replicated the association. Across donors, most TCR sequences were observed very rarely, whereas some public TCRs were present in many individuals. When HLA alleles, especially DR and DQ, strongly co-occurred, TCR associations were difficult to assign to individual alleles. A total of roughly 160 TCR beta chains were listed by the study as associated with cytomegalovirus. In a later analysis, HLA-associated TCR beta chains were found to be more clonally expanded and to have lower generation probabilities than equally common non-associated chains. In a later analysis, some 17,000 TCR beta sequences were associated with specific HLA alleles at a false discovery rate of 0.05. Compared with the 666-donor mean, donors in an Asian-associated ancestry cluster had fewer N-insertions in productive TCRs, according to a later genetic analysis. The 87-base-pair reads could not distinguish some IMGT-functional V segments, including TRBV6-2 and TRBV6-3, so those segments were excluded. Only TCR beta chains were sequenced in this cohort, and the absence of alpha or paired-chain data limited detectable features. According to a later analysis, most CMV-associated TCR beta chains appeared to be HLA-restricted, and the HLA associations seemed to be driven largely by CMV exposure. In vitro tests confirmed that a few of the cytomegalovirus-associated TCR beta chains recognize cytomegalovirus antigens. The classifier was reported to diagnose cytomegalovirus status with high specificity and sensitivity in both the original and validation cohorts. A later analysis found that TCR association rates varied across HLA loci, with DRB1 alleles showing the most associated TCRs and HLA-C alleles the fewest. The only immune exposure information available for the cohort was CMV serostatus. The earlier analysis of some 540 of the donors excluded roughly 17 rarely observed V segments, including chromosome 9 orphons, because counts were too low. The presence/absence analyses assumed that sequencing depth was roughly uniform across donors, and that assumption may not be true. Linkage disequilibrium might explain the correlated functional status among segregating V segments, but an unknown experimental factor could not be ruled out. The sequencing pipeline was judged likely to have produced a cluster of highly shared sequence variants as a technical artifact.

The cohort consisted of 666 healthy bone marrow donors. All cohort members were sampled while nominally healthy, although unrecorded immune exposures were likely present. The donor was CMV seropositive and belonged to the group of 270 or so seropositive cohort members. Each donor provided a peripheral blood sample, and peripheral blood mononuclear cells were used for TCR beta sequencing. Genomic DNA was extracted from the blood cell samples with the Qiagen DNeasy Blood Extraction Kit. The method behind the library was the immunoSEQ multiplex PCR assay. For the multiplex PCR, a mixture combining 60 forward primers for TCR Vbeta segments and 13 reverse primers for TCR Jbeta segments was used. A multiplex PCR assay on genomic DNA amplified the CDR3 region of rearranged TCR beta genes. The amplified TCR beta libraries were sequenced on the Illumina HiSeq System as 87-base-pair reads. The authors' pipeline ran thus. In a later analysis, around 80 million unique TCR beta chains were counted across the roughly 670 repertoires, and around 11 million of these chains were shared by at least two donors. Raw reads were error-corrected and collapsed into unique sequences with a nearest-neighbor algorithm that merged closely related sequences to remove PCR and sequencing errors. Alignment of CDR3 sequences to IMGT reference sequences was used to assign V, D and J gene segments. For a sequence to be retained, at least a six-nucleotide match to both a V gene segment and a J gene segment was required. A rearrangement was called productive if the CDR3 had no stop codons and remained in frame with V and J, and every other rearrangement was called non-productive. CDR3 was defined by IMGT convention, running from the second conserved V-encoded cysteine to the conserved J-encoded phenylalanine. The earlier analysis of a few hundred of the donors excluded any sequence lacking an unambiguous match to a single V gene segment. In an earlier analysis of approximately 590 of the donors, V segments were called functional above 56.7% productive rearrangements and were called segregating when the between-donor standard deviation exceeded 5%. A statistical classification framework was built for diagnosing cytomegalovirus status from the catalog of TCR beta chain sequences. In a later analysis, TCR nucleotide sequences were compared against IMGT/GENE-DB human TR gene sequences so that V and J genes could be assigned. Using the TCRdist pipeline, a later analysis assigned CDR3 sequences along with most-parsimonious VDJ recombination scenarios. A later analysis defined each TCR beta chain by its CDR3 amino acid sequence plus V-gene family, and excluded reads lacking a unique V-gene family. As a way to deal with suspected cross-contamination and a sequencing artifact, a later analysis dropped under 600 nucleotide sequences that were highly shared and had low generation probability. In a later analysis, a clonal expansion index was calculated for each public chain from normalized within-repertoire ranks of inferred template counts. Generation probabilities in a later analysis came from a VDJ recombination model fitted to out-of-frame rearrangements, and those results were checked against IGoR. Hypergeometric tests were used in a later analysis to score TCR-TCR, TCR-HLA and TCR-CMV co-occurrence, with a repertoire-size bias correction applied to the TCR pairs. A later analysis estimated false discovery rates by permuting HLA or CMV assignments 20 times. In a later analysis, co-occurring TCRs were grouped using DBSCAN, and TCRdist sequence similarity was added for clustering within HLA-allele-positive subsets. Co-occurrence clustering excluded repertoires with fewer than 30,000 or more than 120,000 public chains, plus five with anomalous nucleotide sharing. TCRdb retrieved this table from immuneACCESS and kept in-frame rearrangements only. Not all clones are present; in checked studies, unresolved V genes account for under half, and no reason is known for the remainder. The V and J calls and clone size were taken over from that table, and D and trimming were inferred from the DNA. The table for this sample lists 73,000 or so clones; roughly 73% of them were counted only once. Of the sample, about 16% is held by the ten largest clones.

Counted from cysteine to phenylalanine, this CDR3 has 14 amino acids. CDR3 DNA only is kept here, 42 bases in frame from base 1. For CDR1 and CDR2, the germline V gene lists SGHVS and FNYEAQ. Trimming costs V 5 bases and J 5 bases, and their ends lie 15 bases apart. The TCR sequence derives from a woman between 40 and 55 years old in good health and CMV-seropositive. This sequence uses TRBV7-6 and TRBJ1-2; TRBD1 could be the D gene, as 6 bases match. The sequenced material came from PBMCs. This receptor carries the CDR3 CASSPTGGLYGYTF. In nucleotides, the sequence is TGTGCCAGCAGCCCCACGGGGGGGCTGTATGGCTACACCTTC.